The 17 T cell receptor beta chains in this list originate from one sample, sequenced in a study of tissue T cells after allogeneic stem cell transplantation. The repertoire was sequenced with immunoSEQ multiplex PCR; TCRdb's copy has only in-frame clones and lacks some. This sample has roughly 2,800 clones, with around 40% found just once. Time point here: mouse harvest day 14 after allogeneic transplant. The graft held 10^6 splenic CD5+ T cells and 10^7 T-cell-depleted bone marrow cells. Sequences were obtained from gut tissue. The receptors shown here come from a female BALB/c mouse given C57BL/6 T cells with graft-versus-host disease after an allogeneic hematopoietic cell transplant.

In this sample, this clone turned up once. These gene names are mouse names. The CDR3 is cut off 1 residue early in the read; its end comes from the germline J gene. This chain links TRBV13-2 with TRBJ1-1; 11 nucleotides align to TRBD1. Germline V gene sequence: CDR1 NNHNN, CDR2 SYGAGS (reference sequence). With V trimmed by 5 bases and J by 6 bases, 0 bases remained unmatched. This CDR3 region has 12 residues. CDR3: CASGDRGPEVFF. Incomplete CDR3 DNA: TGTGCCAGCGGGGACAGGGGGCCAGAAGTCTTC.

Notes on this clone: Germline and genes here are mouse. The DNA ends 1 residue before the CDR3 does, and the rest of the CDR3 is filled in from the germline J gene. The chain recombines TRBV26 with TRBJ2-5, with 9 positions matching TRBD2. The V gene's germline CDR1 is KGHPV and CDR2 FQNQEV (reference sequence). There are 14 residues in the CDR3. V dropped 1 base and J dropped 6; count of bases not matched to a gene: 2. This chain's CDR3 is CASSLLGGRDTQYF. Partial CDR3 DNA: TGTGCCAGCAGTCTGTTGGGGGGGCGCGACACCCAGTAC.

The table lists this clone with a few counts. Each gene name is a mouse one. Read data end 1 residue before the CDR3 end; the end is taken from the germline J gene. The V and J genes are TRBV23 and TRBJ2-2; the table names TRBD1, a call not compared with the DNA. This CDR3 is 15 amino acids long. Germline V gene lookup returns CDR1 KGHTA and CDR2 FQNQQP. The CDR3 bases that were read are TGCTCCAGCACCCGGGACAGACCAAACACCGGGCAGCTCTAC. This codes for CSSTRDRPNTGQLY. The entire CDR3 reads CSSTRDRPNTGQLYF.

This clone counts as medium-sized. Gene names are the mouse ones. The DNA ends 1 residue before the CDR3 does, and the rest of the CDR3 is filled in from the germline J gene. V usage is TRBV26 and J usage is TRBJ1-4; D gene ambiguous. Germline CDR1 is KGHPV and CDR2 is FQNQEV (reference sequence). The CDR3 length is 13 residues. V was cut by 5 bases and J by 4 bases, with 8 bases left in between. The CDR3 here is CASSVSVNERLFF. Partial CDR3 DNA: TGTGCCAGCAGTGTCTCAGTCAACGAAAGATTATTT.

This clone was observed a few times. Genes and germline come from the mouse. Read data end 1 residue before the CDR3 end; the end is taken from the germline J gene. The chain recombines TRBV12-2 with TRBJ2-2; D possibly corresponds to TRBD1 (5 bases). Germline CDR1 is SGHLS and CDR2 is HYDKME. The CDR3 covers 14 residues. V was trimmed by 4 bases and J by 4 bases, leaving 12 bases between them. CDR3 DNA (partial): TGTGCCAGCTCGCCCAGGGAGGGCACCGGGCAGCTCTAC. It specifies CASSPREGTGQLY. The entire CDR3 is CASSPREGTGQLYF.

A remark on this clone: The gene names here belong to mouse. The sequenced fragment ends 1 residue before the CDR3 boundary, so the rest is inferred from the germline J gene. The chain couples TRBV26 to TRBJ1-6; D perhaps matches TRBD1 (6 bases). TRBJ1-6 is an open reading frame, and its role is uncertain. Trimming took 3 bases from V and 4 from J, leaving 10 bases between them. Germline V gene sequence: CDR1 KGHPV, CDR2 FQNQEV (reference sequence). The CDR3 has 15 residues. Incomplete CDR3 DNA: TGTGCCAGCAGTCTACCGGACAGTTATAATTCGCCCCTCTAC. Translating gives CASSLPDSYNSPLY. The CDR3, in full, reads CASSLPDSYNSPLYF.

This clone has a handful of counts. Germline and genes here are mouse. The read ends 1 residue early relative to the CDR3; the germline J gene fills the gap. The chain joins TRBV31 to TRBJ1-4, with 10 positions matching TRBD1. Germline trimming cut 5 bases from V and 0 bases from J; bases unmatched to any gene: 6. The V gene's germline CDR1 is GKSSPN and CDR2 SITVG. The CDR3 loop spans 16 amino acids. The CDR3: CAWGSGTGVSNERLFF. CDR3 DNA (partial): TGTGCCTGGGGTTCCGGGACAGGGGTTTCCAACGAAAGATTATTT.

In the case of this clone: Gene names and germline match the mouse. With the read ending 1 residue before the CDR3 end, the germline J gene is used to fill in that end. The chain recombines TRBV15 with TRBJ2-7; no clear D gene. This CDR3 has 11 residues. The germline V gene has CDR1 SGHND and CDR2 FRSKSL. The V and J ends lost 6 bases and 0 bases respectively, with 3 bases between them. The CDR3 reads CASRSSYEQYF. Incomplete CDR3 DNA: TGTGCCAGCAGGAGCTCCTATGAACAGTAC.

This clone was seen once. Gene labels here are mouse ones. The part of the CDR3 DNA that was read is TGTGCCAGCTCTCCCGGGCTTAACTATGCTGAGCAGTTC. Its translation is CASSPGLNYAEQF. In full, the CDR3 reads CASSPGLNYAEQFF. The V call is TRBV12-1, the J call TRBJ2-1, with unresolved D. The read falls 1 residue short of the CDR3 end, and the missing part is taken from the germline J gene. Germline values: CDR1 SGHSN, CDR2 HYEKVE. The V end lost 2 bases, the J end lost 0 bases, and 7 bases lay between the germline ends. The CDR3 has 14 amino acids.

On this clone itself: Mouse gene names apply. The CDR3 loop is CASSQQGRDTGQLYF. The sequenced part of the CDR3 DNA is TGTGCCAGCAGCCAACAGGGGAGGGACACCGGGCAGCTCTAC. This rearrangement joins TRBV5 to TRBJ2-2; maybe TRBD1 (6 bases). From the germline J gene comes the end of the CDR3, since the read stops 1 residue before it. From germline, CDR1 is LGHNA and CDR2 YNLKQL (reference sequence). The CDR3 is made up of 15 amino acids. Trimming took 2 bases from V and 3 from J, leaving 10 bases between them.

A note on this clone: Genes and germline are mouse. The read halts 1 residue ahead of the CDR3 end, with the missing end drawn from the germline J gene. V is TRBV13-2 and J is TRBJ2-4; D may be TRBD2 (6 bases). The CDR3 sequence is 14 residues long. V was shortened by 2 bases and J by 0 bases, with 7 bases between the two germline ends. Germline CDR1 and CDR2: NNHNN and SYGAGS (reference sequence). The CDR3 DNA, read in part, is TGTGCCAGCGGTGAACTGGGAAGTCAAAACACCTTGTAC. Its protein is CASGELGSQNTLY. The whole CDR3 sequence is CASGELGSQNTLYF.

This clone was seen a single time. Gene and germline names: mouse. The read ends 1 residue before the CDR3 terminus; that terminus is restored from the germline J gene. This chain uses TRBV3 with TRBJ2-5, with 8 nucleotides matching TRBD1. Germline V lookup: CDR1 SNHLY, CDR2 FYNGKV (reference sequence). V shed 2 bases, J shed 6 bases, and the junction held 1 base outside the gene matches. There are 13 residues in the CDR3. The sequenced CDR3 bases are TGTGCCAGCAGCTTACAGGGGGCGGACACCCAGTAC. Its protein product is CASSLQGADTQY. The full CDR3 sequence reads CASSLQGADTQYF.

The sample holds a few counts of this clone. The listed genes are named as in mouse. The read terminates 1 residue before the CDR3 end, so the remaining end is supplied by the germline J gene. The chain joins TRBV13-1 to TRBJ1-3; 7 positions agree with TRBD1. The CDR3 is made up of 15 amino acids. Trimming took 3 bases from V and 0 from J; bases not matched to a gene: 3. Germline V gene data show CDR1 as NSHNY and CDR2 as SYGAGN. CDR3 bases read: TGTGCCAGCAGTGTCAGGGGGTTTTCTGGAAATACGCTCTAT. Protein: CASSVRGFSGNTLY. The entire CDR3 protein reads CASSVRGFSGNTLYF.

As to this clone: Gene names denote mouse genes. With the read ending 1 residue before the CDR3 end, the germline J gene is used to fill in that end. This chain uses TRBV12-2 with TRBJ2-4; no definite D call. The CDR3 is 12 amino acids. V dropped 3 bases and J dropped 4 bases, with 7 bases sitting between them. The germline CDR1 and CDR2 sequences are SGHLS and HYDKME. CDR3 sequence reads: CASSNRENTLYF. The sequenced part of the CDR3 DNA is TGTGCCAGCTCTAATAGGGAAAACACCTTGTAC. The full variable domain, with the rest looked up from reference TRBV12-2 and TRBJ2-4, is NSGVVQSPRYIIKGKGERSILKCIPISGHLSVAWYQQTQGQELKFFIQHYDKMERDKGNLPSRFSVQQFDDYHSEMNMSALELEDSAVYFCASSNRENTLYFGAGTRLSVL.

This clone was observed a handful of times. Gene names refer to mouse genes. The read comes to an end 1 residue before the CDR3 does, leaving the germline J gene to fill in the end. V usage is TRBV26 and J usage is TRBJ1-4, with unresolved D. V was trimmed by 2 bases and J by 3 bases, leaving 4 bases between them. Germline lookup yields CDR1 KGHPV and CDR2 FQNQEV (reference sequence). This CDR3 contains 13 residues. This chain's CDR3 is CASSLGANERLFF. CDR3 DNA (partial): TGTGCCAGCAGTCTGGGCGCCAACGAAAGATTATTT.

Worth noting for this clone: Germline and genes: mouse. With the read ending 1 residue before the CDR3 end, the germline J gene is used to fill in that end. The chain combines TRBV26 with TRBJ1-2; D unresolved. Trimming left V 2 bases short and J 4 bases short, with 5 bases between. The CDR3 has 12 residues. Germline loops: CDR1 KGHPV, CDR2 FQNQEV (reference sequence). This chain's CDR3 is CASSLVGSDYTF. The CDR3 bases that were read are TGTGCCAGCAGTCTGGTGGGCTCCGACTACACC.

Points on this clone: Gene labels here are mouse ones. The read falls 1 residue short of the CDR3 end, and the missing part is taken from the germline J gene. This rearrangement joins TRBV31 to TRBJ2-7; TRBD2 matches 9 bases. The CDR3 totals 13 residues. V shed 3 bases and J 7 bases; nucleotides not matched to a gene: 7. Germline V gene data show CDR1 as GKSSPN and CDR2 as SITVG. CDR3: CAWRLGGAGEQYF. The covered CDR3 bases are TGTGCCTGGAGGCTGGGGGGGGCGGGCGAACAGTAC.